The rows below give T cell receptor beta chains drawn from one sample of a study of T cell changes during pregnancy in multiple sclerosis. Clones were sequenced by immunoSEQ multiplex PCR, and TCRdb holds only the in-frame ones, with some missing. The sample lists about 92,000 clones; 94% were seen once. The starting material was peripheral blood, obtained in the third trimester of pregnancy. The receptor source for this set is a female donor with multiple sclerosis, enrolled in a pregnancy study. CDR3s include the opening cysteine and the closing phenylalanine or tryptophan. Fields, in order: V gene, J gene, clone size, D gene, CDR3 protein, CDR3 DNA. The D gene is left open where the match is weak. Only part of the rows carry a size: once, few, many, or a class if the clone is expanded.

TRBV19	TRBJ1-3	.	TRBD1	CASRPGGTAGNTIYF	TGTGCCAGTAGACCCGGCGGGACAGCTGGAAACACCATATATTTT
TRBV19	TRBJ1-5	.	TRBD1	CASSVQGSNQPQHF	TGTGCCAGTAGTGTACAGGGGAGCAATCAGCCCCAGCATTTT
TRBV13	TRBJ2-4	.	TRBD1	CASSLGQGAVAKNIQYF	TGTGCCAGCAGCTTGGGACAGGGGGCTGTAGCCAAAAACATTCAGTACTTC
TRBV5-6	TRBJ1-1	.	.	CASSLGRVSGGFF	TGTGCCAGCAGCTTGGGCAGGGTTTCTGGTGGTTTCTTT
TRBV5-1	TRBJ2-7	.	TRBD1	CASSSGQGGSYEQYF	TGCGCCAGCAGCAGCGGACAGGGGGGTTCCTACGAGCAGTACTTC
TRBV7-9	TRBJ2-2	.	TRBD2	CASTSGSPSTGELFF	TGTGCCAGCACTAGCGGGAGCCCCAGCACCGGGGAGCTGTTTTTT
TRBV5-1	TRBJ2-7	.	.	CASSGGQLYEQYF	TGCGCCAGCAGCGGTGGACAGCTCTACGAGCAGTACTTC
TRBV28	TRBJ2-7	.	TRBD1	CASTPLRDSSYEQYF	TGTGCCAGCACCCCACTCAGGGACAGCTCCTACGAGCAGTACTTC
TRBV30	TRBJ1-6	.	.	CAWSVSREALHF	TGTGCCTGGAGTGTTTCGAGAGAGGCCCTCCACTTT
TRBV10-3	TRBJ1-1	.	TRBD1	CAISDRQGSTEAFF	TGTGCCATCAGTGATCGACAGGGGAGCACTGAAGCTTTCTTT
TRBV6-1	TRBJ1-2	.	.	CASSPPGAAGYTF	TGTGCCAGCAGCCCCCCAGGGGCGGCTGGCTACACCTTC
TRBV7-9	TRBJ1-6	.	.	CASSFSGDNSPLHF	TGTGCCAGCAGCTTTTCCGGGGATAATTCACCCCTCCACTTT
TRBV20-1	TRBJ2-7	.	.	CSARRDPEQYF	TGCAGTGCTAGACGGGATCCGGAGCAGTACTTC
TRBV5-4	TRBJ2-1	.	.	CASSSAGSYNEQFF	TGTGCCAGCAGCTCGGCGGGATCATACAATGAGCAGTTCTTC
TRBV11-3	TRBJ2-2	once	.	CASSPIRGANTGELFF	TGTGCCAGCAGTCCGATCAGGGGCGCGAACACCGGGGAGCTGTTTTTT
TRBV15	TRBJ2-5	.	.	CATSRVGVGLETQYF	TGTGCCACCAGCAGAGTAGGAGTGGGGCTGGAGACCCAGTACTTC
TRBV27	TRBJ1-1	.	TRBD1	CASSLTGGNTEAFF	TGTGCCAGCAGTTTGACAGGGGGGAACACTGAAGCTTTCTTT
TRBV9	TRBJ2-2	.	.	CASSVSGTTNTGELFF	TGTGCCAGCAGCGTTTCCGGGACAACGAACACCGGGGAGCTGTTTTTT
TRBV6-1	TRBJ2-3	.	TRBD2	CASNGRAGITDTQYF	TGTGCCAGCAATGGGAGGGCAGGGATAACAGATACGCAGTATTTT
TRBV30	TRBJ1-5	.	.	CAWSGQSNQPQHF	TGTGCCTGGAGTGGGCAGAGCAATCAGCCCCAGCATTTT
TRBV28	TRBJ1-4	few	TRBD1	CASTLSGTGAEKLFF	TGTGCCAGCACCCTAAGCGGGACAGGGGCTGAAAAACTGTTTTTT
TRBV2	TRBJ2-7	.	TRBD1	CASRPGGRASSYEQYF	TGTGCCAGCAGACCAGGGGGACGCGCAAGCTCCTACGAGCAGTACTTC
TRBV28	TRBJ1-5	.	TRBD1	CASSSQTGMGQPQHF	TGTGCCAGCAGCTCCCAGACAGGGATGGGACAGCCCCAGCATTTT
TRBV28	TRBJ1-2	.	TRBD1	CASSSRQGMGYGYTF	TGTGCCAGCAGTTCAAGACAGGGGATGGGCTATGGCTACACCTTC
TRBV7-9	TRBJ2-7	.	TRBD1	CASRSTGWEQYF	TGTGCCAGCAGGTCGACAGGGTGGGAGCAGTACTTC
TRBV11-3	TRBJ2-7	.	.	CASSLSTGSYEQYF	TGTGCCAGCAGCTTATCCACAGGTTCCTACGAGCAGTACTTC
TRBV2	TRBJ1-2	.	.	CASSPNRYGYTF	TGTGCCAGCAGTCCGAACAGATATGGCTACACCTTC
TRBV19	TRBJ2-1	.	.	CASRQGSYNEQFF	TGTGCCAGCCGGCAGGGATCCTACAATGAGCAGTTCTTC
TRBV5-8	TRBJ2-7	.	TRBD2	CASSQGLAPSYEQYF	TGTGCCAGCAGCCAGGGACTAGCGCCAAGCTACGAGCAGTACTTC
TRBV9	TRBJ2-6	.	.	CASSVQGTTSGANVLTF	TGTGCCAGCAGCGTGCAGGGAACCACTTCTGGGGCCAACGTCCTGACTTTC
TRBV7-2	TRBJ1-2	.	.	CASSRTDVNYGYTF	TGTGCCAGCAGCCGGACAGATGTGAACTATGGCTACACCTTC
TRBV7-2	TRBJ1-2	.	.	CASSLSTGSYGYTF	TGTGCCAGCAGCTTATCGACAGGTTCCTATGGCTACACCTTC
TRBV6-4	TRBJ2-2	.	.	CASSDFSPRRGAGELFF	TGTGCCAGCAGTGACTTCTCCCCCCGGCGGGGCGCCGGGGAGCTGTTTTTT
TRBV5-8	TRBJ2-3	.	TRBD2	CASSVAGGPTDTQYF	TGTGCCAGCAGCGTAGCGGGAGGCCCCACAGATACGCAGTATTTT
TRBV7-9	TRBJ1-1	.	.	CASSPPPRVWNMNTEAFF	TGTGCCAGCAGCCCCCCCCCGCGGGTGTGGAACATGAACACTGAAGCTTTCTTT
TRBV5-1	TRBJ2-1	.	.	CASSLVQGGGGHEQFF	TGCGCCAGCAGCTTGGTGCAGGGAGGAGGCGGCCATGAGCAGTTCTTC
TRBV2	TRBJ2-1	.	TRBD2	CASSGLAGIGLGNEQFF	TGTGCCAGCAGTGGGCTAGCGGGAATTGGGTTAGGCAATGAGCAGTTCTTC
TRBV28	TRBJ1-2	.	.	CASTLTGFYGYTF	TGTGCCAGCACCTTGACAGGTTTCTATGGCTACACCTTC
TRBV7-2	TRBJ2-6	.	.	CASSLAGRGPGGAGANVLTF	TGTGCCAGCAGCTTAGCTGGCCGAGGCCCCGGGGGTGCTGGGGCCAACGTCCTGACTTTC
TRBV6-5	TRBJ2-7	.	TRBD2	CASSPGLANEQYF	TGTGCCAGCAGTCCGGGACTAGCGAACGAGCAGTACTTC
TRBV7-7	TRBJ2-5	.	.	CASSLGPQGIQETQYF	TGTGCTAGCAGCTTAGGTCCCCAGGGGATACAAGAGACCCAGTACTTC
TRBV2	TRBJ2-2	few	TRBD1	CASMEGIGQGASGELFF	TGTGCCAGCATGGAGGGAATAGGGCAGGGGGCATCCGGGGAGCTGTTTTTT
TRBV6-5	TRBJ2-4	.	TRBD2	CASTSAGARRYF	TGTGCCAGCACATCAGCGGGAGCGAGGCGGTACTTC
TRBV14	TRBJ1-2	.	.	CASSPQGRFYGYTF	TGTGCCAGCAGCCCCCAGGGCAGGTTCTATGGCTACACCTTC
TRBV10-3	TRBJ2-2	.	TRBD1	CATTGTGVTGELFF	TGTGCCACCACCGGGACAGGAGTGACCGGGGAGCTGTTTTTT